This TCR beta chain was recorded in a study of blood T cell repertoires in COVID-19. Seattle-derived patients entered the study during active infection and were followed longitudinally. As originally analysed: Amplification with reference gene primers provided the estimates of nucleated cell counts. Sequencing was performed with immunoSEQ multiplex PCR; in TCRdb, only in-frame clones are kept and a portion is missing. V, J and clone size are taken as reported in that table, and D and trimming were inferred from the DNA itself. The table has around 170,000 clones, 80% to 85% seen once; the top ten hold roughly 12%. The TCR originated in an elderly woman with COVID-19, enrolled during active disease. Sequenced material: peripheral blood.

The CDR3 region is CASSPTGQPNSPLHF. In DNA form, the CDR3 reads TGTGCCAGCAGCCCGACGGGACAGCCTAATTCACCCCTCCACTTT. The rearrangement uses TRBV9 and TRBJ1-6, with 7 nucleotides matching TRBD1. Germline CDR1 SGDLS, CDR2 YYNGEE. The CDR3 runs to 15 residues. Trimming at V came to 4 bases and at J to 6 bases, leaving 7 bases not matched to a gene.